This T cell receptor beta chain was recorded in a study of beta chain features in type 1 diabetes. This clone was counted only a few times. CDR3 length equals 14 residues. V lost 5 bases and J lost 3, with 14 bases in between. What was sequenced were expressed TCRB transcripts, since all of the isolated RNA had been reverse transcribed. Sequenced by immunoSEQ multiplex PCR; TCRdb stores in-frame clones only, minus some. The sample has about 320,000 clones; less than 15% are singletons. The chain links TRBV5-7 to TRBJ1-2; D uncertain. TRBV5-7 is treated as an ORF (open reading frame) with a function not yet certain. The TCR sequence derives from a man aged 25-45 years in good health. Sequencing was done on a sample of central memory CD4+ T cells from blood. The CDR3 spells CASRILQRDYGYTF. Written as DNA, the CDR3 is TGTGCCAGCAGGATTTTGCAGCGGGACTATGGCTACACCTTC.